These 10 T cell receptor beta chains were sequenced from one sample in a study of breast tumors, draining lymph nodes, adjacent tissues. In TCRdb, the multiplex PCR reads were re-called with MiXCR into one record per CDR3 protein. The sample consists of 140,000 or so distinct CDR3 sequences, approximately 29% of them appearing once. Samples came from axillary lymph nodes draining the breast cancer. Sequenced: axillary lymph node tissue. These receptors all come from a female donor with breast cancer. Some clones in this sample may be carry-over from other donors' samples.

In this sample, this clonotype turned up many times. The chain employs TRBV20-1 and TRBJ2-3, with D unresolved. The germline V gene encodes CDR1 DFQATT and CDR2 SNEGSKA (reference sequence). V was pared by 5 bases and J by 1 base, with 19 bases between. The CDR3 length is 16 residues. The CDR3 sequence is CSAPPDGFLGTDTQYF. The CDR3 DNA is TGCAGTGCTCCTCCCGACGGCTTTTTGGGCACAGATACGCAGTATTTT.

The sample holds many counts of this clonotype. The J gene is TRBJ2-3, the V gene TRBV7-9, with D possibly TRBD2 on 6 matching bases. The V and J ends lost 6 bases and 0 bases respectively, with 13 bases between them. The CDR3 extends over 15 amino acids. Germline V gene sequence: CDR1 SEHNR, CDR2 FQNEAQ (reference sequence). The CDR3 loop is CASRAGSASTDTQYF. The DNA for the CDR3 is TGTGCCAGCAGGGCGGGGTCCGCTAGCACAGATACGCAGTATTTT.

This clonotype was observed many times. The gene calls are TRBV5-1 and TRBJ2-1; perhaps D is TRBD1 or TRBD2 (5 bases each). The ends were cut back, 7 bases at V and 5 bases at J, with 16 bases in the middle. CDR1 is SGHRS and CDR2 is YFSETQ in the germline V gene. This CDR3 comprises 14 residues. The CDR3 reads CASGRGDMNNEQFF. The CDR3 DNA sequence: TGCGCCAGCGGACGAGGGGATATGAACAATGAGCAGTTCTTC.

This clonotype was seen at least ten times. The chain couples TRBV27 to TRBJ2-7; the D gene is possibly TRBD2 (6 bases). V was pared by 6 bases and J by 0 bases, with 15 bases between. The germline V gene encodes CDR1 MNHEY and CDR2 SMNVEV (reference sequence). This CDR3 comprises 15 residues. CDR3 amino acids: CASSLRAGSSYEQYV. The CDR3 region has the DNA TGTGCCAGCAGCCTCCGGGCGGGAAGCTCCTACGAGCAGTACGTC.

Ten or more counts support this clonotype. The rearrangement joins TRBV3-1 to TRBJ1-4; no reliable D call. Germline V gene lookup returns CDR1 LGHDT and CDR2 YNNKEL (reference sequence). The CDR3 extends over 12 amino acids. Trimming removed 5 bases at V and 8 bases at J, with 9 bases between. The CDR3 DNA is TGTGCCAGCAGCAACGGCTACGAAAAACTGTTTTTT. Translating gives CASSNGYEKLFF.

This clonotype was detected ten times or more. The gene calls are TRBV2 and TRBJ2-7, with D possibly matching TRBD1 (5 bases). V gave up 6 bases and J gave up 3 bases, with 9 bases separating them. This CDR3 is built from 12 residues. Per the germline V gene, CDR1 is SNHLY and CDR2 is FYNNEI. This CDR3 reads CASRVQGYEQYF. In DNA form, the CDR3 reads TGTGCCAGCAGGGTCCAGGGCTACGAGCAGTACTTC.

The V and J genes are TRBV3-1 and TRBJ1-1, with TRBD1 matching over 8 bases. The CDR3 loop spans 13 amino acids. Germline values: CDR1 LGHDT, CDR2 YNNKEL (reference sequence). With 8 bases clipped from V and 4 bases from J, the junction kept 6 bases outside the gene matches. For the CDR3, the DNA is TGTGCCAGCGCAGGGGGCAGCGGCACTGAAGCTTTCTTT. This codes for CASAGGSGTEAFF.

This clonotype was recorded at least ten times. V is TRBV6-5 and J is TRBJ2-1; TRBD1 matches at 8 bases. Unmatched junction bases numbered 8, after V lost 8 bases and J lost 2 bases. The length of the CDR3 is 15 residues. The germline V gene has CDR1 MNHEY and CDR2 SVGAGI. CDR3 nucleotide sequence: TGTGCCAGCGCCCTCCGGGACAGGACCTACAATGAGCAGTTCTTC. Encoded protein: CASALRDRTYNEQFF.

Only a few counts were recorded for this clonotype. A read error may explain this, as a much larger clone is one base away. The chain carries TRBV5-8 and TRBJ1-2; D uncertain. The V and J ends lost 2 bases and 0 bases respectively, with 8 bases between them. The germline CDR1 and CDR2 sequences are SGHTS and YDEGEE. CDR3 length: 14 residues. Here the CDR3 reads CASSLGWANYGYTF. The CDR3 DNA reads TGTGCCAGCAGCTTAGGATGGGCTAACTATGGCTACACCTTC.

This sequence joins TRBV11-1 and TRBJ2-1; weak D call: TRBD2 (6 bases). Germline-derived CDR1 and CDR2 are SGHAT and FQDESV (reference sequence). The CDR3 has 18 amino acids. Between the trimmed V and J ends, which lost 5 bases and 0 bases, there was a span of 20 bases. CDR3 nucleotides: TGTGCCAGCAGCCAAGGGGCTAGCGCGGGGTTCTCCTACAATGAGCAGTTCTTC. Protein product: CASSQGASAGFSYNEQFF.